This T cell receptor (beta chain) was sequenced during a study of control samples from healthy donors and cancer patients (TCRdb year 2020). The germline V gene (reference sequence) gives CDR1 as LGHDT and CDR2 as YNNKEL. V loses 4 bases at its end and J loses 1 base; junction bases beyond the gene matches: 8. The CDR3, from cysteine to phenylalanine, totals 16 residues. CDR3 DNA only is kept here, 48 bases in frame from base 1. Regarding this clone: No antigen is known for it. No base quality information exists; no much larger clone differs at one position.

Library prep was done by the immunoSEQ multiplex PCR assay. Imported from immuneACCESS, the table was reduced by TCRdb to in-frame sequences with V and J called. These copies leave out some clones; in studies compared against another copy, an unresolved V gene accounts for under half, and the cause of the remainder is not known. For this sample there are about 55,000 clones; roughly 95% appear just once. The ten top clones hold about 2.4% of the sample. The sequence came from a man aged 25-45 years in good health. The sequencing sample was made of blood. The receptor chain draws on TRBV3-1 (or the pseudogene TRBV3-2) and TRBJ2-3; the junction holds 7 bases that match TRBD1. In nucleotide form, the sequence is TGTGCCAGCAGCCGGCGACAGGGTGAAGGCACAGATACGCAGTATTTT. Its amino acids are CASSRRQGEGTDTQYF.